Presented here are 12 T cell receptor beta chains from one specimen sequenced in a study of shared clonotypes between healthy human individuals. Data came from immunoSEQ multiplex PCR; TCRdb stores just in-frame clones and leaves some out. The sample has hundreds of thousands of clones, about 80% seen once. Source material: memory CD4+ T cells sorted from blood. Subset of the sample: CD45RA-negative fraction. These receptors were collected from a woman aged 25 to 39 in good health.

The chain joins TRBV19 to TRBJ2-2; D perhaps matches TRBD2 (5 bases). Germline CDR1 LNHDA, CDR2 SQIVND (reference sequence). V was clipped by 6 bases and J by 9 bases, with 14 bases between them. CDR3 size: 13 residues. The CDR3 region has the DNA TGTGCCAGTAGCCTCGCGGGCGTCAGGGAGCTGTTTTTT. Translating it yields CASSLAGVRELFF.

The rearrangement joins TRBV18 to TRBJ1-4; 7 positions match TRBD1. This CDR3 contains 15 residues. From germline, CDR1 is KGHSH and CDR2 LQKENI. V was pared by 3 bases and J by 3 bases, with 4 bases of the junction left unmatched. As DNA, the CDR3 is TGTGCCAGCTCACCTCGGGGGACAGCTAATGAAAAACTGTTTTTT. Its translation is CASSPRGTANEKLFF.

The DNA for the CDR3 is TGTGCCAGCAGTCCCCGCACCCAAGAGACCCAGTACTTC. Translating gives CASSPRTQETQYF. The chain employs TRBV27 and TRBJ2-5; D unresolved. The CDR3 runs to 13 residues. Germline lookup yields CDR1 MNHEY and CDR2 SMNVEV (reference sequence). With 5 bases removed from V and 1 base from J, the gap between germline ends came to 8 bases.

The V call is TRBV10-1, the J call TRBJ2-2; D is undetermined. V shed 3 bases and J shed 5 bases, with 7 bases lying between them. Germline CDR1 reads WNHNN; CDR2 reads SYGVQD (reference sequence). The CDR3 extends over 13 amino acids. The CDR3 is CASSDSDTGELFF. CDR3 nucleotide sequence: TGCGCCAGCAGTGATTCGGATACCGGGGAGCTGTTTTTT.

The sample holds a few counts of this clone. The chain couples TRBV27 to TRBJ2-3, with TRBD2 identical over 10 bases. This CDR3 has 16 residues. V dropped 7 bases and J dropped 5; count of bases not matched to a gene: 12. Germline CDR1 is MNHEY and CDR2 is SMNVEV (reference sequence). CDR3 bases: TGTGCCAGCACCCGAGGGACTAGCGCACGGGGAGATACGCAGTATTTT. Translated, it gives CASTRGTSARGDTQYF.

This chain joins TRBV4-1 and TRBJ1-1; 10 positions match TRBD1. The CDR3 contains 15 residues. CDR1 is MGHRA and CDR2 is YSYEKL in the germline V gene. The ends lost 1 base at V and 10 bases at J; junction bases unmatched: 9. CDR3 region: CASSQGTGGSRGAFF. The DNA for the CDR3 is TGCGCCAGCAGCCAAGGGACAGGGGGAAGTCGCGGAGCTTTCTTT.

The chain joins TRBV6-4 to TRBJ2-1, with 10 bases that match TRBD2. Germline V gene sequence: CDR1 MRHNA, CDR2 SNTAGT. V lost 5 bases to trimming and J lost 9 bases; unmatched junction nucleotides: 10. The CDR3 contains 15 residues. CDR3 residues: CASSPLAGVGGEQFF. Written as DNA, the CDR3 is TGTGCCAGCAGTCCCCTAGCGGGAGTGGGCGGTGAGCAGTTCTTC.

The rearrangement joins TRBV5-1 to TRBJ1-2; D uncertain. Germline V gene sequence: CDR1 SGHRS, CDR2 YFSETQ. This CDR3 is 15 amino acids long. The V gene lost 7 bases and the J gene lost 0 bases, with 16 bases spanning the gap. The CDR3 protein is CASFEQPVSNYGYTF. CDR3 nucleotide sequence: TGCGCCAGCTTTGAACAGCCCGTATCTAACTATGGCTACACCTTC.

The chain uses TRBV11-2 and TRBJ2-1; 11 nucleotides agree with TRBD1. The germline CDR1 and CDR2 sequences are SGHAT and FQNNGV. The CDR3 is 15 amino acids. Trimming removed 5 bases from V and 6 bases from J; junction bases left unmatched: 6. This CDR3 reads CASSPTGTGGNEQFF. CDR3 coding DNA: TGTGCCAGCAGCCCCACCGGGACAGGGGGCAATGAGCAGTTCTTC.

This clone was seen more than once but under ten times. The rearrangement joins TRBV4-2 to TRBJ1-2, with D tentatively TRBD1 (6 bases). Looked up from germline, CDR1 is LGHNA and CDR2 is YNFKEQ. Trimming removed 4 bases at V and 0 bases at J, with 12 bases between. The CDR3 is 15 residues long. CDR3 coding DNA: TGTGCCAGCAGCCCCCGGGACAACACTAACTATGGCTACACCTTC. Its translation is CASSPRDNTNYGYTF.

This chain connects TRBV28 to TRBJ1-1, with TRBD1 matching over 7 bases. The V segment lost 5 bases and the J segment 4 bases; nucleotides outside the gene matches: 13. This CDR3 region has 16 residues. Germline loops: CDR1 MDHEN, CDR2 SYDVKM. The CDR3 reads CASSLGQEGHSTEAFF. The CDR3 nucleotides are TGTGCCAGCAGTCTAGGACAGGAGGGCCACAGCACTGAAGCTTTCTTT.

This chain connects TRBV2 to TRBJ2-1; D call uncertain. Trimming pared 8 bases from V and 6 bases from J, leaving 11 bases between. The CDR3 extends over 12 amino acids. Germline values: CDR1 SNHLY, CDR2 FYNNEI. The CDR3 DNA sequence: TGTGCCAGCGAAGAGGACGCCAATGAGCAGTTCTTC. Its protein product is CASEEDANEQFF.